Here is one TCR beta chain with its context. This clone may be a read error of a much larger clone one base away. Time point of the sample: newly diagnosed GD, antithyroid drugs for less than 3 months. PBMCs provided the RNA from which the TCR library was made. Arm-PCR of CDR3 regions and iRepertoire HTBI primers were used to build TCR beta libraries. From the multiplex PCR reads, TCRdb called clonotypes with MiXCR, one entry per CDR3 protein. The sample lists around 460,000 distinct CDR3 sequences, 14% occurring once. This specimen belongs to a study of regulatory T cells in long-lasting Graves disease. The data also belong to a second study, concerning T cells in Graves' hyperthyroidism and ophthalmopathy. Per that paper: A first-round RT-PCR of the TCR CDR3 used the HTBI primer set. Median prediction lead before ophthalmopathy onset was around 7 months with the model.

This receptor was obtained from a woman between 45 and 60 years old with Graves disease. Sequences were derived from peripheral blood mononuclear cells (PBMCs), sampled at new diagnosis, from a patient treated with antithyroid drugs.

The CDR3 loop reads CAIRGWAGLATYEQYF. The CDR3 DNA sequence: TGTGCCATCCGGGGATGGGCGGGACTAGCGACCTACGAGCAGTACTTC. The chain combines TRBV6-2 or TRBV6-3 with TRBJ2-7, with TRBD2 matching over 10 bases. CDR1 is MNHEY and CDR2 is SVGEGT in the germline V gene. The V gene end was trimmed by 10 bases and the J gene end by 2 bases; junction bases not matched to a gene: 14. There are 16 residues in the CDR3.